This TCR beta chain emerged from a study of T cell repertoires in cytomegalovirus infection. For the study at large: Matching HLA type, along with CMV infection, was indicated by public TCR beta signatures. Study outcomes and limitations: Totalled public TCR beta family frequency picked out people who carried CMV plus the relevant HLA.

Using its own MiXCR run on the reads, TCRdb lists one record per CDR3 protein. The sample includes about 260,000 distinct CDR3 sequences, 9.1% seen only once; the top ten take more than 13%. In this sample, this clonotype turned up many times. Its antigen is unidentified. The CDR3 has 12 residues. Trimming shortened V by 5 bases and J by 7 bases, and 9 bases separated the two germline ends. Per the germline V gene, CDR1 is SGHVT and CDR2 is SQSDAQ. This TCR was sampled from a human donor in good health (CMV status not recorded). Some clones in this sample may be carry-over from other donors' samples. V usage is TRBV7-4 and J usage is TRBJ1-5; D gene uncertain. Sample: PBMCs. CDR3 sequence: CASSPESQPQHF. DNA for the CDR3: TGTGCCAGCAGCCCTGAAAGCCAGCCCCAGCATTTT.